The clone carrying this T cell receptor beta chain was counted many times. Its antigen is not known. As for treatment: PENTA 11 planned treatment interruption arm or continuous ART arm. Participants had taken at least three-drug ART for at least 24 weeks. The data stem from a study of HIV-infected children after antiretroviral therapy interruption. Findings of the study overall: By the end of treatment interruption, naive CD4+ clonality (Gini) increased. Naive CD4+ sequences overlapped less between time points once interruption began.

Trimming at V came to 5 bases and at J to 5 bases, leaving 10 bases not matched to a gene. The CDR3 length is 15 residues. Per the germline V gene, CDR1 is SGHAT and CDR2 is FQNNGV. RNA-based 3' RACE libraries used unique molecular identifiers. MiXCR, run by TCRdb on the 3' RACE reads, gives a single entry per CDR3 protein. The sample carries approximately 89,000 distinct CDR3 sequences, about 7% recorded once. The receptor comes from a pool of human donors with HIV. The sequenced sample was CD45RA+ CD4+ T cells from PBMCs, pooled from several time points, obtained from a donor given antiretroviral therapy, either interrupted or continuous. Subset defined: naive CD4+ CD45RA+ CD45RO- T cells. J is TRBJ2-7 and V is TRBV11-2, with 9 bases matching TRBD1. The CDR3 DNA follows: TGTGCCAGCAGCGACCGCGGGGACAGGGACAACGAGCAGTACTTC. Protein: CASSDRGDRDNEQYF.